The 13 T cell receptor beta chains in this list originate from one sample, sequenced in a study of CD8+CD57+ T cells in acquired aplastic anemia (dated by TCRdb to 2016 to 2018). Instrument on record: Illumina HiSeq 2000. Genomic DNA was used as template for profiling of TCR beta VDJ combinations and CDR3 sequences. TCRdb passed the public sequencing reads through fastp at Q25 and MiXCR, retaining productive beta sequences. CDR3 protein sequences are deduplicated, and each keeps its most common genes and DNA. Recorded for this sample are around 190,000 distinct CDR3 sequences; roughly 55% of them occurred a single time. The ten top clones hold about 29% of the sample. Sequencing was done on a sample of sorted CD4+, CD8+, or CD8+CD57+ T cells (not recorded which) from PBMCs. Receptors originate from a human donor in good health.

Here the CDR3 DNA reads TGTGCCAGCTGCCGACAGGATAATTCACCCCTCCACTTT. Residues: CASCRQDNSPLHF. V is TRBV2 and J is TRBJ1-6; TRBD1 is a possible D gene (6 bases). CDR3 size: 13 residues. V was cut by 8 bases and J by 5 bases, with 10 bases left in between. Germline lookup yields CDR1 SNHLY and CDR2 FYNNEI.

DNA for the CDR3: TGTGCCAGCAGCCTTTCTACCGGGGGGCCAGCTTTCTTT. Its protein product is CASSLSTGGPAFF. The chain carries TRBV14 and TRBJ1-1; perhaps TRBD1 as D (6 bases). The CDR3 length is 13 residues. Germline V gives CDR1 SGHDN, CDR2 FVKESK. The germline V and J ends were trimmed by 4 bases and 10 bases, with 16 bases remaining between them.

The rearrangement uses TRBV24-1 and TRBJ1-5; D possibly corresponds to TRBD1 (6 bases). CDR1 KGHDR and CDR2 SFDVKD come from the germline V gene. V lost 6 bases, J lost 7 bases, and 30 bases lay in between. The CDR3 loop spans 19 amino acids. For the CDR3, the DNA is TGTGCCACCAGTCCCACACCGGGTAGGGGGACTTTAAGAGGACAGCCCCAGCATTTT. Translation: CATSPTPGRGTLRGQPQHF.

Details on this clonotype: Because it lacks the conserved phenylalanine or tryptophan at the end, this CDR3 is likely a read error. Because the CDR3's place on the DNA is in doubt, the DNA is left out and the CDR3 is given as listed by TCRdb. The rearrangement joins TRBV5-1 to TRBJ2-5; no check of the table's D call, TRBD1, against the DNA was made. Germline CDR1 and CDR2: SGHRS and YFSETQ. Counting both end residues, the CDR3 totals 13 amino acids. The CDR3 spells CASSFGGWISGTG.

In this sample, this clonotype turned up many times. The CDR3 sequence: CASSQVVFGNTEAFF. The CDR3 DNA sequence: TGCGCCAGCAGCCAAGTAGTATTCGGAAACACTGAAGCTTTCTTT. The chain carries TRBV4-1 and TRBJ1-1; D gene unclear. CDR1 MGHRA and CDR2 YSYEKL come from the germline V gene. Trimming removed 1 base at V and 2 bases at J, with 11 bases between. The CDR3 is 15 amino acids.

This clonotype came up a few times. This chain joins TRBV10-3 and TRBJ1-2; 7 bases fit TRBD1. The J segment lost 3 bases and the V segment lost 4 bases, leaving 5 bases of the junction unmatched. The germline V gene encodes CDR1 ENHRY and CDR2 SYGVKD. The CDR3 is 14 residues long. The CDR3 region is CAISGTGQDYGYTF. The CDR3, as DNA: TGTGCCATCAGTGGGACAGGACAAGACTATGGCTACACCTTC.

The chain joins TRBV19 to TRBJ1-2, with D possibly being TRBD1 (6 bases). CDR3 length equals 18 residues. CDR1 and CDR2 from the germline V gene are LNHDA and SQIVND (reference sequence). Trimming removed 3 bases from V and 5 bases from J, with 25 bases in between. This chain's CDR3 is CASSIAGATHVLFYGYTF. The CDR3, as DNA: TGTGCCAGTAGTATCGCAGGGGCGACCCACGTACTCTTTTATGGCTACACCTTC. Supplemented by reference TRBV19 and TRBJ1-2, the full variable domain reads DGGITQSPKYLFRKEGQNVTLSCEQNLNHDAMYWYRQDPGQGLRLIYYSQIVNDFQKGDIAEGYSVSREKKESFPLTVTSAQKNPTAFYLCASSIAGATHVLFYGYTFGSGTRLTVV.

V usage is TRBV12-3 or TRBV12-4 and J usage is TRBJ2-3, with TRBD2 identical over 7 bases. V trimming: 8 bases; J trimming: 6 bases; junction bases outside the gene matches: 11. This CDR3 has 14 amino acids. The DNA for the CDR3 is TGTGCCAGCGACAGCGGGACTACCTTCGATACGCAGTATTTT. Residues: CASDSGTTFDTQYF.

This clonotype has just a few counts. Being one base from a much bigger clone, this may be a read error. The chain carries TRBV5-1 and TRBJ2-7; D is undetermined. The germline gives CDR1 SGHRS, CDR2 YFSETQ. The CDR3 length is 13 residues. The CDR3 is CASSLLENYGQYF. The CDR3 bases are TGCGCCAGCAGCTTGTTGGAAAACTACGGGCAGTACTTC.

This clonotype appeared many times. The chain is built from TRBV28 and TRBJ2-5; TRBD1 agrees at 7 bases. With V trimmed by 5 bases and J by 4 bases, 7 bases remained unmatched. The CDR3 has 14 residues. CDR1 is MDHEN and CDR2 is SYDVKM in the germline V gene. This CDR3 is CASSQGQSRETQYF. As DNA, the CDR3 is TGTGCCAGCAGTCAGGGACAGTCCCGAGAGACCCAGTACTTC. Based on the CDR3 plus reference TRBV28 and TRBJ2-5, the full variable domain is DVKVTQSSRYLVKRTGEKVFLECVQDMDHENMFWYRQDPGLGLRLIYFSYDVKMKEKGDIPEGYSVSREKKERFSLILESASTNQTSMYLCASSQGQSRETQYFGPGTRLLVL.

DNA of the CDR3: TGTGCCAGCAGCTCCCTAGCGGGAGGCCAAGAGACCCAGTACTTC. Protein sequence: CASSSLAGGQETQYF. V gene TRBV7-2 combines with J gene TRBJ2-5; 11 nucleotides match TRBD2. Trimming took 4 bases from V and 1 from J; bases not matched to a gene: 2. This CDR3 has 15 residues. Germline values: CDR1 SGHTA, CDR2 FQGNSA.

The table lists this clonotype with many counts. The chain combines TRBV6-6 with TRBJ2-7; 11 nucleotides line up with TRBD1. Germline assignment: CDR1 MNHNY and CDR2 SVGAGI (reference sequence). This CDR3 comprises 14 residues. Trimming cost V 8 bases and J 2 bases; bases outside gene matches: 5. Here the CDR3 DNA reads TGTGCCAGCCTCGGGACAGGGGGAGCCTACGAGCAGTACTTC. This encodes CASLGTGGAYEQYF.

There are many counts of this clonotype. The rearrangement uses TRBV7-9 and TRBJ2-7, with 9 bases aligning to TRBD1. V was pared by 4 bases and J by 2 bases, with 3 bases of the junction left unmatched. Germline-derived CDR1 and CDR2 are SEHNR and FQNEAQ (reference sequence). The CDR3 contains 14 residues. The chain's CDR3 is CASSSDRGAYEQYF. The CDR3 DNA is TGTGCCAGCAGCTCGGACAGGGGAGCCTACGAGCAGTACTTC. The full variable domain, with the rest looked up from reference TRBV7-9 and TRBJ2-7, is DTGVSQNPRHKITKRGQNVTFRCDPISEHNRLYWYRQTLGQGPEFLTYFQNEAQLEKSRLLSDRFSAERPKGSFSTLEIQRTEQGDSAMYLCASSSDRGAYEQYFGPGTRLTVT.